A selection of T cell receptor beta chains follows, all from one sample in a study of breast tumors, draining lymph nodes, adjacent tissues. TCRdb re-called the multiplex PCR reads through MiXCR, storing one row per CDR3 protein. The sample consists of about 46,000 distinct CDR3 sequences, 23% of them appearing once. Sample: breast tumor tissue. These receptors were obtained from a female donor with breast cancer. Some clones in this sample may be carry-over from other donors' samples. CDR3s include the opening cysteine and the closing phenylalanine or tryptophan. A D gene is named only where the DNA matches it firmly. Not all rows give a size; the values are once, few, many and, for expanded clones, a class.

many,TRBJ1-3,14,.,TRBV4-1,TGCGCCAGCAGGGAGGCAACTTCTGGAAACACCATATATTTT,CASREATSGNTIYF
many,TRBJ1-2,13,TRBD1,TRBV20-1,TGCAGTGCGCACGGATACAGGGGGCTTGGCTACACCTTC,CSAHGYRGLGYTF
.,TRBJ2-1,12,TRBD1,TRBV24-1,TGTGCCACCAGTGATATTGGGGACAGGTGGTTCTTC,CATSDIGDRWFF
few,TRBJ2-4,17,TRBD2,TRBV7-2,TGTGCCAGCAGCCGTTTCCCGACTAGCGGGGGGGAAAACATTCAGTACTTC,CASSRFPTSGGENIQYF
.,TRBJ2-5,14,.,TRBV3-1,TGTGCCAGCAGCCACAGGGTCGCTGTGGAGACCCAGTACTTC,CASSHRVAVETQYF
many,TRBJ2-7,15,.,TRBV7-6,TGTGCCAGCAGCACCACAGGACGTCGACCTGACGAGCAGTACTTC,CASSTTGRRPDEQYF
.,TRBJ2-3,13,.,TRBV27,TGTGCCAGCAGTCCAGGGTTTCCAGATACGCAGTATTTT,CASSPGFPDTQYF
.,TRBJ2-7,13,TRBD1,TRBV2,TGTGCCAGCACTACTACAGGGGGCTACGAGCAGTACTTC,CASTTTGGYEQYF
many,TRBJ1-4,16,.,TRBV3-1,TGTGCCAGCAGCTCCGGGACCACGTTAATCCCTGAAAAACTGTTTTTT,CASSSGTTLIPEKLFF
many,TRBJ2-7,14,TRBD1,TRBV20-1,TGCAGTGCTAGATCGGACAGGGGCTTGTACGAGCAGTACTTC,CSARSDRGLYEQYF
many,TRBJ2-7,13,.,TRBV12-3/TRBV12-4,TGTGCCAGCAGTTACGGGACTTCCTACGAGCAGTACTTC,CASSYGTSYEQYF
many,TRBJ1-2,11,.,TRBV12-5,TGTGCTACCTCCTTAAACTATGGCTACACCTTC,CATSLNYGYTF
many,TRBJ1-5,16,TRBD1,TRBV6-1,TGTGCCAGCAGTGTAAGACCGGGACAGAGCAATCAGCCCCAGCATTTT,CASSVRPGQSNQPQHF
many,TRBJ2-3,15,TRBD2,TRBV20-1,TGCAGTGCTAGAGATGCGACTAGCGGGAGGGTTACGCAGTATTTT,CSARDATSGRVTQYF
many,TRBJ2-5,16,TRBD2,TRBV5-1,TGCGCCAGCAGCCCTTCCCCGGGACTAGGGAGGGAGACCCAGTACTTC,CASSPSPGLGRETQYF
many,TRBJ2-3,14,TRBD1,TRBV10-3,TGTGCCATAAGGACAGGGGGCGGCACAGATACGCAGTATTTT,CAIRTGGGTDTQYF
many,TRBJ1-3,12,.,TRBV7-9,TGTGCCAGCAGCCCACGGGGAAACACCATATATTTT,CASSPRGNTIYF
.,TRBJ2-5,12,.,TRBV3-1,TGTGCCAGCAGCTCCGCAGGAGAGACCCAGTACTTC,CASSSAGETQYF
many,TRBJ2-7,17,TRBD2,TRBV6-1,TGTGCCAGCCTATCAGGAGCGGGAGAGTCAGAATCCTACGAGCAGTACTTC,CASLSGAGESESYEQYF
many,TRBJ2-5,14,TRBD1,TRBV7-9,TGTGCCAGCAGCCCCGGACAGGGTAAAGAGACCCAGTACTTC,CASSPGQGKETQYF
medium-sized,TRBJ1-6,17,.,TRBV9,TGTGCCAGCAGTGACGAGAGGGGGGACACATCCCTCCGGCCCCTCCACTTT,CASSDERGDTSLRPLHF
many,TRBJ2-1,13,.,TRBV27,TGTGCCAGCAGTTTCTCTAACTACAATGAGCAGTTCTTC,CASSFSNYNEQFF
.,TRBJ2-3,17,TRBD2,TRBV7-3,TGTGCCAGCAGCTTAATCCCCACTAGCGAGCTGTCAGATACGCAGTATTTT,CASSLIPTSELSDTQYF